This T cell receptor (beta chain) was identified in a study of blood T cell repertoires in COVID-19. Assay used: immunoSEQ multiplex PCR; TCRdb lists only in-frame clones, some missing. The data show just over 250,000 clones, around four fifths seen once. The CDR3 consists of 13 residues. V dropped 2 bases and J dropped 10 bases, with 9 bases sitting between them. Germline V gene data show CDR1 as MNHEY and CDR2 as SVGEGT. Allocation to cohorts depended on clinical history reported by the participants. This sequence was found in a man in his thirties or forties with acute COVID-19. The V gene is TRBV6-2 or TRBV6-3, the J gene TRBJ1-6; D is ambiguous. Sequencing input: PBMCs or T cells enriched from blood (not recorded which). The CDR3 here is CASSYAVRSPLHF. DNA of the CDR3: TGTGCCAGCAGTTACGCGGTTCGGTCACCCCTCCACTTT.